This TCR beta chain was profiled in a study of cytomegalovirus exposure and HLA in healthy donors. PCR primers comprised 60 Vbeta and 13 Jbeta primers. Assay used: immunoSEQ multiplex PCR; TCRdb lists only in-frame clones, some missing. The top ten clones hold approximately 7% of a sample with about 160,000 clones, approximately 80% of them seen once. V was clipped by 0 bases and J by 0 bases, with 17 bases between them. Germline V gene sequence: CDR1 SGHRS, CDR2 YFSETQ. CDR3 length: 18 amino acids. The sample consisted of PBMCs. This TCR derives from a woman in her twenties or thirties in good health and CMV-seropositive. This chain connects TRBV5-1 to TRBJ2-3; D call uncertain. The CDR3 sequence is CASSLARSTSGSTDTQYF. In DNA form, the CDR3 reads TGCGCCAGCAGCTTGGCAAGGAGTACCTCGGGTAGCACAGATACGCAGTATTTT.